This TCR beta chain was retrieved from a study of cytomegalovirus exposure and HLA in healthy donors. Study background: Both the roughly 120 validation repertoires and the roughly 700 first-cohort repertoires used the same platform, as reported by a later analysis. Points from the study as a whole: Confirmation was obtained in vitro that a few CMV-associated chains are specific for CMV antigens. Cytomegalovirus association was listed for 164 TCR beta chains.

Repertoires were generated with immunoSEQ multiplex PCR, while TCRdb's copy carries only in-frame clones and drops some. The profile shows about 47,000 clones, roughly nine tenths of them singletons. The donors were part of the validation cohort, which consisted of over a hundred subjects and was separate from the first cohort of several hundred subjects. The CDR3 is 13 amino acids. Germline CDR1 and CDR2: MDHEN and SYDVKM. V shed 6 bases, J shed 13 bases, and the junction held 9 bases outside the gene matches. As for this clone: The antigen remains undetermined.

The clonotype originates from a man aged 18 to 35 in good health and CMV-seronegative. The sample comprised PBMCs. This chain joins TRBV28 and TRBJ1-2; TRBD1 aligns across 12 bases. CDR3 nucleotides: TGTGCCAGCAGGAGCGGGACAGGGGGCGTTCCCACCTTC. Protein sequence: CASRSGTGGVPTF.